Below are 21 T cell receptor beta chains sequenced from a single sample in a study of PD-1 and CTLA-4 blockade in melanoma. Sequenced by immunoSEQ multiplex PCR; TCRdb stores in-frame clones only, minus some. The sample has roughly 11,000 clones; 82% are singletons. This sample comprised CD8+ T cells from peripheral blood, obtained from a patient given anti-PD-1 treatment. These TCRs come from a human donor with melanoma.

This clone was seen only once. The chain is built from TRBV11-2 and TRBJ1-6, with D possibly matching TRBD1 (5 bases). The CDR3 is 16 residues long. CDR1 is SGHAT and CDR2 is FQNNGV in the germline V gene. The V end lost 1 base, the J end lost 4 bases, and 11 bases lay between the germline ends. The CDR3 DNA is TGTGCCAGCAGCTTAGGCCCAGGGAGTTATAATTCACCCCTCCACTTT. It specifies CASSLGPGSYNSPLHF.

In this sample, this clone is medium-sized. This chain connects TRBV2 to TRBJ1-5; D uncertain. V dropped 3 bases and J dropped 6 bases, with 15 bases sitting between them. Germline loops: CDR1 SNHLY, CDR2 FYNNEI. CDR3 length: 15 residues. As DNA, the CDR3 is TGTGCCAGCAGTGATGAGGACGACTCGGTTCAGCCCCAGCATTTT. This encodes CASSDEDDSVQPQHF.

This rearrangement joins TRBV5-6 to TRBJ1-1; D unresolved. Germline V CDR1 and CDR2: SGHDT, YYEEEE. Trimming took off 4 bases at V and 8 bases at J, with 12 bases between the two ends. This CDR3 is built from 12 residues. The CDR3 sequence: CASSPGSREAFF. Written as DNA, the CDR3 is TGTGCCAGCAGCCCCGGCAGCAGGGAAGCTTTCTTT.

V and J are TRBV7-9 and TRBJ2-1; maybe TRBD2 (5 bases). Trimming took off 5 bases at V and 6 bases at J, with 20 bases between the two ends. CDR3 length: 16 amino acids. The germline CDR1 and CDR2 sequences are SEHNR and FQNEAQ (reference sequence). The CDR3 DNA is TGTGCCAGCAGCACCACAAAGGAGGCCCCGCTCAATGAGCAGTTCTTC. It yields the protein CASSTTKEAPLNEQFF.

This rearrangement joins TRBV10-3 to TRBJ2-1; the match to TRBD2 covers 8 bases. The CDR3 contains 15 residues. CDR1 and CDR2 from the germline V gene are ENHRY and SYGVKD. Unmatched junction bases numbered 6, after V lost 2 bases and J lost 6 bases. The CDR3 DNA sequence: TGTGCCATCAGTGAGATGGGACTAGAGGGCAATGAGCAGTTCTTC. This encodes CAISEMGLEGNEQFF.

This clone appeared a few times. J is TRBJ1-1 and V is TRBV11-2; D ambiguous. Germline CDR1 is SGHAT and CDR2 is FQNNGV. The CDR3 totals 13 residues. V was trimmed by 4 bases and J by 0 bases, leaving 6 bases between them. The CDR3 sequence: CASSYELNTEAFF. The CDR3 DNA reads as TGTGCCAGCAGCTACGAGCTGAACACTGAAGCTTTCTTT.

V gene TRBV19 combines with J gene TRBJ1-3; TRBD1 might be the D (6 bases). Trimming removed 10 bases from V and 0 bases from J, with 13 bases in between. This CDR3 has 14 amino acids. Germline loops: CDR1 LNHDA, CDR2 SQIVND (reference sequence). For the CDR3, the DNA is TGTGCCACTACAGGGCTCAACTCTGGAAACACCATATATTTT. It yields the protein CATTGLNSGNTIYF.

The chain joins TRBV4-1 to TRBJ2-3; weak D call: TRBD2 (5 bases). Germline CDR1 is MGHRA and CDR2 is YSYEKL. V lost 4 bases and J lost 2, with 10 bases in between. The CDR3 runs 14 residues. The CDR3 spells CASSPQRYTDTQYF. The CDR3 DNA follows: TGCGCCAGCAGCCCTCAGCGGTACACAGATACGCAGTATTTT.

V is TRBV29-1 and J is TRBJ2-3; possibly TRBD1 for D (6 bases). V was shortened by 2 bases and J by 1 base, with 13 bases between the two germline ends. Per germline, CDR1 SQVTM and CDR2 ANQGSEA. CDR3 size: 15 residues. The CDR3 reads CSVERQGMGTDTQYF. The CDR3 region has the DNA TGCAGCGTTGAAAGGCAGGGGATGGGCACAGATACGCAGTATTTT.

This rearrangement joins TRBV6-5 to TRBJ1-1; D perhaps matches TRBD1 (5 bases). In germline, CDR1 is MNHEY, CDR2 SVGAGI. The CDR3 loop spans 14 amino acids. V lost 0 bases to trimming and J lost 3 bases, with 8 bases between them. CDR3 loop: CASSYSSRDTEAFF. DNA of the CDR3: TGTGCCAGCAGTTACTCGAGCAGGGACACTGAAGCTTTCTTT.

The chain employs TRBV4-3 and TRBJ2-7; maybe TRBD1 (6 bases). Trimming stripped 0 bases from V and 5 bases from J, with 14 bases between. From germline, CDR1 is LGHNA and CDR2 YSLEER. The CDR3 has 15 amino acids. The CDR3 loop reads CASSQDQGRRNEQYF. As DNA, the CDR3 is TGCGCCAGCAGCCAAGACCAGGGGCGCCGGAACGAGCAGTACTTC.

The V and J genes are TRBV6-5 and TRBJ1-2; D call uncertain. V was trimmed by 0 bases and J by 5 bases, leaving 13 bases between them. This CDR3 is built from 15 residues. CDR1 and CDR2 (germline): MNHEY, SVGAGI. In DNA, the CDR3 is TGTGCCAGCAGTTACTCGAGTACACCATCATATGGCTACACCTTC. It translates to CASSYSSTPSYGYTF.

This chain uses TRBV11-2 with TRBJ2-4; tentatively, D is TRBD2 (5 bases). Germline CDR1 is SGHAT and CDR2 is FQNNGV. The CDR3 runs 13 residues. Trimming cost V 5 bases and J 7 bases, with 12 bases left between them. CDR3: CASSGENSNIQYF. The CDR3 DNA is TGTGCCAGCAGCGGGGAGAACAGCAACATTCAGTACTTC.

The chain employs TRBV10-2 and TRBJ2-7, with 9 bases lining up with TRBD2. Losses at the gene ends were 3 bases for V and 4 bases for J; bases not matched to a gene: 13. The CDR3 extends over 17 amino acids. Germline V gives CDR1 WSHSY, CDR2 SAAADI. The CDR3 DNA reads as TGCGCCAGCAGTGATAGGATAGAAGCGGGAGGAACTTACGAGCAGTACTTC. Protein: CASSDRIEAGGTYEQYF.

The V call is TRBV7-9, the J call TRBJ2-5; the D gene is possibly TRBD1 (5 bases). CDR3 length equals 14 residues. From germline, CDR1 is SEHNR and CDR2 FQNEAQ (reference sequence). The V end lost 4 bases, the J end lost 2 bases, and 11 bases lay between the germline ends. The CDR3 sequence: CASSSDKRQETQYF. CDR3 sequence (DNA): TGTGCCAGCAGCTCGGACAAACGACAAGAGACCCAGTACTTC.

This clone was observed a few times. V gene TRBV7-9 combines with J gene TRBJ2-2; no firm D call. CDR3 length equals 13 residues. Per the germline V gene, CDR1 is SEHNR and CDR2 is FQNEAQ (reference sequence). V was shortened by 5 bases and J by 4 bases, with 8 bases between the two germline ends. The CDR3 sequence is CASSQELTGELFF. For the CDR3, the DNA is TGTGCCAGCAGCCAAGAGCTCACCGGGGAGCTGTTTTTT. The whole variable domain, remainder taken from reference TRBV7-9 and TRBJ2-2, is DTGVSQNPRHKITKRGQNVTFRCDPISEHNRLYWYRQTLGQGPEFLTYFQNEAQLEKSRLLSDRFSAERPKGSFSTLEIQRTEQGDSAMYLCASSQELTGELFFGEGSRLTVL.

CDR3 sequence: CASSYGAASNTGELFF. The CDR3 DNA sequence: TGTGCCAGCAGTTACGGGGCAGCCTCGAACACCGGGGAGCTGTTTTTT. V gene TRBV6-6 combines with J gene TRBJ2-2; D possibly corresponds to TRBD1 (5 bases). Germline assignment: CDR1 MNHNY and CDR2 SVGAGI (reference sequence). The CDR3 is made up of 16 amino acids. V was cut by 2 bases and J by 0 bases, with 10 bases left in between.

The sample holds one count of this clone. The chain has TRBV6-5 and TRBJ1-1; 7 positions agree with TRBD1. The trim removed 2 bases at V and 4 bases at J, leaving 7 bases unmatched. The CDR3 consists of 15 residues. CDR1 MNHEY and CDR2 SVGAGI come from the germline V gene. The CDR3, as DNA: TGTGCCAGCAGTTACGGGGGAGGGGGCAGCACTGAAGCTTTCTTT. Its protein product is CASSYGGGGSTEAFF.

This sequence joins TRBV7-9 and TRBJ2-7; D not resolved. The CDR3 extends over 12 amino acids. Germline lookup yields CDR1 SEHNR and CDR2 FQNEAQ (reference sequence). V was pared by 8 bases and J by 2 bases, with 10 bases between. The CDR3 DNA follows: TGTGCCAGCCGGCGGACCACCTACGAGCAGTACTTC. Protein sequence: CASRRTTYEQYF.

The V gene is TRBV7-9, the J gene TRBJ2-2, with D possibly matching TRBD2 (5 bases). The CDR3 extends over 16 amino acids. With 1 base removed from V and 0 bases from J, the gap between germline ends came to 9 bases. CDR1 and CDR2 from the germline V gene are SEHNR and FQNEAQ (reference sequence). This CDR3 is CASSLGGSANTGELFF. CDR3 nucleotide sequence: TGTGCCAGCAGCTTAGGTGGGAGCGCGAACACCGGGGAGCTGTTTTTT. Together with reference TRBV7-9 and TRBJ2-2, the CDR3 gives the full variable domain: DTGVSQNPRHKITKRGQNVTFRCDPISEHNRLYWYRQTLGQGPEFLTYFQNEAQLEKSRLLSDRFSAERPKGSFSTLEIQRTEQGDSAMYLCASSLGGSANTGELFFGEGSRLTVL.

V is TRBV3-1 (or the pseudogene TRBV3-2) and J is TRBJ2-5; 7 bases match TRBD1. Germline CDR1 reads LGHDT; CDR2 reads YNNKEL (reference sequence). V dropped 4 bases and J dropped 2; count of bases not matched to a gene: 10. The CDR3 loop spans 16 amino acids. CDR3 in DNA: TGTGCCAGCAGCCCCCTAGACAGGGCCTTACAAGAGACCCAGTACTTC. Translation gives CASSPLDRALQETQYF.